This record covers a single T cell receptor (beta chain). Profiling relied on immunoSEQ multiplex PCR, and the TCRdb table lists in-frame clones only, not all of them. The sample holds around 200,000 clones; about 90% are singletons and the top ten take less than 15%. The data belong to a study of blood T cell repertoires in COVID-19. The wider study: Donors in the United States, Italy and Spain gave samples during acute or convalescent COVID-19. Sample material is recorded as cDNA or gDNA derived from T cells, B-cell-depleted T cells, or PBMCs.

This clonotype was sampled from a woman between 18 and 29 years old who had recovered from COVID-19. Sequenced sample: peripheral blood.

For the CDR3, the DNA is TGTGCCAGCAGCCAAGTTCTCGAGGGTGAGCAGTTCTTC. It encodes CASSQVLEGEQFF. The rearrangement uses TRBV4-2 and TRBJ2-1; possibly TRBD2 for D (5 bases). Between the trimmed V and J ends, which lost 1 base and 9 bases, there was a span of 10 bases. In germline, CDR1 is LGHNA, CDR2 YNFKEQ. The CDR3 spans 13 residues.